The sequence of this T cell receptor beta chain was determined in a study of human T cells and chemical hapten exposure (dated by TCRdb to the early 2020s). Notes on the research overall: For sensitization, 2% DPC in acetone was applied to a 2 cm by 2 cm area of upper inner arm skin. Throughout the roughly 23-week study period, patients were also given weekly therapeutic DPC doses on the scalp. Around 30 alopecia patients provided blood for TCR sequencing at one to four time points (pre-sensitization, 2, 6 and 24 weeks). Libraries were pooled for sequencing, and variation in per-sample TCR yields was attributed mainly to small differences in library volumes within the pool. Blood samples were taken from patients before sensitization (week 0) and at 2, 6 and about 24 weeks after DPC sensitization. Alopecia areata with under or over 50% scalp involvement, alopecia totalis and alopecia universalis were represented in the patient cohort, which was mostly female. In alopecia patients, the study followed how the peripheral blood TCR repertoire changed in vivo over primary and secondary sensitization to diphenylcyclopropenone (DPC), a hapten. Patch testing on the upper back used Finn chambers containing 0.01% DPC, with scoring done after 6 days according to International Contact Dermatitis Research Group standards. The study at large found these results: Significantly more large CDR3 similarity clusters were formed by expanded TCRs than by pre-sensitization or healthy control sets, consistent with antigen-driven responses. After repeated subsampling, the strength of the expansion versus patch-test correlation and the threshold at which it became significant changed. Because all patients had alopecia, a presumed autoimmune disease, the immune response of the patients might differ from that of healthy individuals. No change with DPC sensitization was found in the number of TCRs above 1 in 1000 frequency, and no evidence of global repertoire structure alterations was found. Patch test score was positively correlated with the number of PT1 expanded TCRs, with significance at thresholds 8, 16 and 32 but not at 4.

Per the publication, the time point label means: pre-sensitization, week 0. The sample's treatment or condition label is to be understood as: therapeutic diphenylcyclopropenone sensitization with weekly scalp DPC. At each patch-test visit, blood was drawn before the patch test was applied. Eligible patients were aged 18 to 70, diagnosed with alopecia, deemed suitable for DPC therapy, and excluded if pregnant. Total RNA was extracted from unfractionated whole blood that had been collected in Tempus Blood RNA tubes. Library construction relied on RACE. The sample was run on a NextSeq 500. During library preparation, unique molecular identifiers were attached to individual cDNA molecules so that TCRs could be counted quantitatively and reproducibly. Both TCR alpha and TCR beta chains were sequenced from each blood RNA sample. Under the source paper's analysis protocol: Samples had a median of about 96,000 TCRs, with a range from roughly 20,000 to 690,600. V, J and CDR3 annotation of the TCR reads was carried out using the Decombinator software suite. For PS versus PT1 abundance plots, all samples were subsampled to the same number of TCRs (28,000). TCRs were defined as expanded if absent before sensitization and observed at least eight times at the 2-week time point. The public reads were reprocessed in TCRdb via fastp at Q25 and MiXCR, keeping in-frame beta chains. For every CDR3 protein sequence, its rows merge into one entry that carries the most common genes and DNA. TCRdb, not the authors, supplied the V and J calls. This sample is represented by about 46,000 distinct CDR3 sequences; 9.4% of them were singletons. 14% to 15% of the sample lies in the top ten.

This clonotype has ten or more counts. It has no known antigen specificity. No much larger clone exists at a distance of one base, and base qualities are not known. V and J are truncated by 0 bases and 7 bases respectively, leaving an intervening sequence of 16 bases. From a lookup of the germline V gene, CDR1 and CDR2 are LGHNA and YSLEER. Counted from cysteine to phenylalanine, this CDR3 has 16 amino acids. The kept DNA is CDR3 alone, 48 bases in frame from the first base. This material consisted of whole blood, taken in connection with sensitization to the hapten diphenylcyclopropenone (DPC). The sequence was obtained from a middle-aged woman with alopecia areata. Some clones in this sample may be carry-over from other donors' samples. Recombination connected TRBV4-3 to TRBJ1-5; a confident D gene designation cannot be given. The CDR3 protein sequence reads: CASSQDLEGKGQPQHF. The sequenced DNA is TGCGCCAGCAGCCAAGATCTAGAGGGAAAAGGGCAGCCCCAGCATTTT.